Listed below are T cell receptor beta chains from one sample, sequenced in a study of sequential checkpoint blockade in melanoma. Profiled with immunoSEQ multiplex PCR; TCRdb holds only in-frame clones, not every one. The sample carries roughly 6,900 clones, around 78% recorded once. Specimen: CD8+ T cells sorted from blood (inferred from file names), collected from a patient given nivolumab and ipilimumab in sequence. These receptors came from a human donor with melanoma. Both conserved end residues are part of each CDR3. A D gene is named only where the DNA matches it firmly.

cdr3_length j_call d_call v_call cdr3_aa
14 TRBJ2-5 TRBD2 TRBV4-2 CASSQDNLAGVQYF
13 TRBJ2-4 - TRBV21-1 CASSKDPGLPQYF
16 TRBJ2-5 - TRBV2 CASRELEAGNQETQYF
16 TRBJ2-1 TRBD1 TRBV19 CASSIRQGSSYNEQFF
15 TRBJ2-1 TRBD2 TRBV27 CASSLGLAGGDEQFF
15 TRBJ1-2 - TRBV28 CASSFPTDSFYGYTF
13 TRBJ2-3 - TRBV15 CAIPRGRTDTQYF
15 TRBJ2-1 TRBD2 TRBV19 CASSIGTSVRNEQFF
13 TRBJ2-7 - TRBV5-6 CASSLWRNYEQYF
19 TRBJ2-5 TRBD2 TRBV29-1 CSVEEGVAGGSGGQETQYF
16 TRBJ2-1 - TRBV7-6 CASSLEAGQIYNEQFF
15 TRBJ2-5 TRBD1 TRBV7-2 CASSLGTGVFGEQYF
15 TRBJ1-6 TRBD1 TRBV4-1 CASSHPTGVGSPLHF
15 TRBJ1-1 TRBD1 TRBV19 CASSIVPGGGTEAFF
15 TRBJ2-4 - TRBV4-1 CASSQGGSWTDIQYF
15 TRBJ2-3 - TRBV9 CASSPFRTSTDTQYF
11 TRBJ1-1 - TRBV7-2 CASSFGQEAFF
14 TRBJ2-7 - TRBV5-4 CASSFNGPAGEQYF
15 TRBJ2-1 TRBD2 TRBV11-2 CASSLDAGAYNEQFF
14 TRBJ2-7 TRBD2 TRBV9 CASSVGGGPYEQYF
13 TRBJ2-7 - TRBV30 CAWSVASVDEQYF
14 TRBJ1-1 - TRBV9 CASSVGRGLTEAFF
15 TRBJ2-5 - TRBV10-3 CAISVVGAPQETQYF
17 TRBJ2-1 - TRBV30 CAWRPDLGAFSYNEQFF
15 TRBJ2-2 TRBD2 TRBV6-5 CASSPFGEREKELFF
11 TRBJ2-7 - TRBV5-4 CASSLGDEQYF